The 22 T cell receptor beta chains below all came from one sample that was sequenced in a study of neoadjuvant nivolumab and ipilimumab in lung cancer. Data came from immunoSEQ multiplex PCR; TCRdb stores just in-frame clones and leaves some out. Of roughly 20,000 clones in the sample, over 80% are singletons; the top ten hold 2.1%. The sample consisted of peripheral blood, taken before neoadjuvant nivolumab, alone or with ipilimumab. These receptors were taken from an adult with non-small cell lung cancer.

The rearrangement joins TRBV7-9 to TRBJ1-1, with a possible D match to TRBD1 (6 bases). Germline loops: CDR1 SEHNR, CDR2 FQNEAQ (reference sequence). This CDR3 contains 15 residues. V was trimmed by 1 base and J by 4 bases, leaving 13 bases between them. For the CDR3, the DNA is TGTGCCAGCAGCTTAGTGGGGGGGGCCGTCACTGAAGCTTTCTTT. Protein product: CASSLVGGAVTEAFF.

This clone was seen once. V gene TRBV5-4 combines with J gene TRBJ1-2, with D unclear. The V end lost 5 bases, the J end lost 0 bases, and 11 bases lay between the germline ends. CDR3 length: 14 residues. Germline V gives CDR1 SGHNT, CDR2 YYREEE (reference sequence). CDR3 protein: CASRVEHANYGYTF. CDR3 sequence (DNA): TGTGCCAGCAGGGTAGAACACGCTAACTATGGCTACACCTTC.

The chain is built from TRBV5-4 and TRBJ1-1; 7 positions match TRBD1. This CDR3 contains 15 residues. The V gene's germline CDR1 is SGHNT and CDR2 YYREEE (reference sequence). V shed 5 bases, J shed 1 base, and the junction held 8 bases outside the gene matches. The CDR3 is CASRAPGTENTEAFF. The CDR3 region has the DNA TGTGCCAGCAGGGCCCCCGGGACAGAGAACACTGAAGCTTTCTTT.

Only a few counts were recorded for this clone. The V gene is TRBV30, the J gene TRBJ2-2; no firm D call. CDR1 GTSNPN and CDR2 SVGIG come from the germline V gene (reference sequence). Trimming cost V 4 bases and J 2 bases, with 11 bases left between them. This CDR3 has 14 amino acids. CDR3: CAWKIVRNTGELFF. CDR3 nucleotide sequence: TGTGCCTGGAAGATCGTCAGAAACACCGGGGAGCTGTTTTTT.

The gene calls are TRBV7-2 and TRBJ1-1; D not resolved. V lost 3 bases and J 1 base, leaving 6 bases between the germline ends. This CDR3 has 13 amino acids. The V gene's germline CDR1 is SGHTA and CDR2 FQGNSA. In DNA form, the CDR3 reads TGTGCCAGCAGCTTTCGAGAGAACACTGAAGCTTTCTTT. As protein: CASSFRENTEAFF.

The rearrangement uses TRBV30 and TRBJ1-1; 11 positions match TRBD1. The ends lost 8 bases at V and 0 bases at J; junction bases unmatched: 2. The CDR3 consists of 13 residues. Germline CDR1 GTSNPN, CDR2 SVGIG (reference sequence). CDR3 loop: CAGDRGMNTEAFF. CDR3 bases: TGTGCCGGGGACAGGGGGATGAACACTGAAGCTTTCTTT.

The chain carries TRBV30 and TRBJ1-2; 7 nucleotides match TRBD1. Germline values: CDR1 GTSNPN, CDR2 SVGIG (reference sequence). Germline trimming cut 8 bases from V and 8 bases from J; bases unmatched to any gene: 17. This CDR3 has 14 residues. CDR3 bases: TGTGCCCGTACCTCCTTAGACAGGGTACAAGGCTACACCTTC. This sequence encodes CARTSLDRVQGYTF.

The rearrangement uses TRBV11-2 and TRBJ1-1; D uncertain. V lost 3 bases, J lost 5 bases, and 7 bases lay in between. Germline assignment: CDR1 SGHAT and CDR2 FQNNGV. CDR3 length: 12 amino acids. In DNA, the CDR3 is TGTGCCAGCAGCTTTGCGGAGACTGAAGCTTTCTTT. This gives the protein CASSFAETEAFF. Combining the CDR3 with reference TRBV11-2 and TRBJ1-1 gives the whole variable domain EAGVAQSPRYKIIEKRQSVAFWCNPISGHATLYWYQQILGQGPKLLIQFQNNGVVDDSQLPKDRFSAERLKGVDSTLKIQPAKLEDSAVYLCASSFAETEAFFGQGTRLTVV.

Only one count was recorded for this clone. CDR3 loop: CSVELGTQQYYGYTF. The CDR3 DNA sequence: TGCAGCGTTGAGTTAGGGACCCAACAATACTATGGCTACACCTTC. V gene TRBV29-1 combines with J gene TRBJ1-2, with D maybe TRBD1 (5 bases). Between the trimmed V and J ends, which lost 3 bases and 3 bases, there was a span of 17 bases. The CDR3 totals 15 residues. Germline loops: CDR1 SQVTM, CDR2 ANQGSEA. Filled out from reference TRBV29-1 and TRBJ1-2, the complete variable domain reads SAVISQKPSRDICQRGTSLTIQCQVDSQVTMMFWYRQQPGQSLTLIATANQGSEATYESGFVIDKFPISRPNLTFSTLTVSNMSPEDSSIYLCSVELGTQQYYGYTFGSGTRLTVV.

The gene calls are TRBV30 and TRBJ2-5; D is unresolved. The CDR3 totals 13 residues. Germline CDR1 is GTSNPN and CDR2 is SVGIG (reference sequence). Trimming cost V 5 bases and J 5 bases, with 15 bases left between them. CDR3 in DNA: TGTGCCTGGTCGACCGGCCTTTACGAGACCCAGTACTTC. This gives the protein CAWSTGLYETQYF. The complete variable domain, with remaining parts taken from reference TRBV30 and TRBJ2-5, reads SQTIHQWPATLVQPVGSPLSLECTVEGTSNPNLYWYRQAAGRGLQLLFYSVGIGQISSEVPQNLSASRPQDRQFILSSKKLLLSDSGFYLCAWSTGLYETQYFGPGTRLLVL.

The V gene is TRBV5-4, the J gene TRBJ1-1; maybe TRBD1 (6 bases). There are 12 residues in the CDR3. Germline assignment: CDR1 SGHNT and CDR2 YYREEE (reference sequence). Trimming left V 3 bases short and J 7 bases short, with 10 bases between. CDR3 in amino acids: CASSSQTGEAFF. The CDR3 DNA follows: TGTGCCAGCAGCTCGCAGACAGGTGAAGCTTTCTTT.

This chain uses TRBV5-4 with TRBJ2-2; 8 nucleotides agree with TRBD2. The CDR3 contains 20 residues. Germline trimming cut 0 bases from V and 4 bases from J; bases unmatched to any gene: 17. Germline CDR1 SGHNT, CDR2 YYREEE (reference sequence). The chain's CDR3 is CASSLEVPLPGGPGTGELFF. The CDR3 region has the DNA TGTGCCAGCAGCTTGGAGGTCCCTTTACCGGGAGGGCCGGGCACCGGGGAGCTGTTTTTT. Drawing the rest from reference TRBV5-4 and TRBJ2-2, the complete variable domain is ETGVTQSPTHLIKTRGQQVTLRCSSQSGHNTVSWYQQALGQGPQFIFQYYREEENGRGNFPPRFSGLQFPNYSSELNVNALELDDSALYLCASSLEVPLPGGPGTGELFFGEGSRLTVL.

Here the CDR3 reads CASSPSVGRLYEQYF. DNA of the CDR3: TGTGCCAGCAGCCCATCTGTCGGGAGACTTTACGAGCAGTACTTC. This chain joins TRBV14 and TRBJ2-7, with a weak D call TRBD2 (6 bases). V was cut by 4 bases and J by 4 bases, with 17 bases left in between. This CDR3 contains 15 residues. In germline, CDR1 is SGHDN, CDR2 FVKESK.

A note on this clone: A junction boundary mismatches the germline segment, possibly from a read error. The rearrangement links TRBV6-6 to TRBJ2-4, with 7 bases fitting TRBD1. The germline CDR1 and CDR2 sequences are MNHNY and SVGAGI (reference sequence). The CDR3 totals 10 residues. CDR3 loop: CASSQDRLIF. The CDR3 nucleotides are TGTGCCAGCAGCCAGGACAGGTTGATCTTC.

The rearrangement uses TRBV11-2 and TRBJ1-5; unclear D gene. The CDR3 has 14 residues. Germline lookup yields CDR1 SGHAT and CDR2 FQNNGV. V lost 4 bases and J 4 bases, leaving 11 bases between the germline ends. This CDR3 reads CASSSPGRNQPQHF. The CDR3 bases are TGTGCCAGCAGCTCCCCGGGAAGAAATCAGCCCCAGCATTTT.

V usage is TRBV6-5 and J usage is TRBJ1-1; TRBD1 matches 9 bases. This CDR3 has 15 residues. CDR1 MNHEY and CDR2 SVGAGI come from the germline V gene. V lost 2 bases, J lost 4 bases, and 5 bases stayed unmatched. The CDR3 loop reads CASSYRGQGGTEAFF. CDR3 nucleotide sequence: TGTGCCAGCAGTTACCGGGGACAGGGAGGCACTGAAGCTTTCTTT.

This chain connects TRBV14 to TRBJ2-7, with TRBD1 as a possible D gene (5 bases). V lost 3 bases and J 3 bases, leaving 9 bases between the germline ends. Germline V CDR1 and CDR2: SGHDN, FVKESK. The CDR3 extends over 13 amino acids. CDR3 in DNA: TGTGCCAGCAGCCAGACAGATTTCTACGAGCAGTACTTC. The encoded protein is CASSQTDFYEQYF.

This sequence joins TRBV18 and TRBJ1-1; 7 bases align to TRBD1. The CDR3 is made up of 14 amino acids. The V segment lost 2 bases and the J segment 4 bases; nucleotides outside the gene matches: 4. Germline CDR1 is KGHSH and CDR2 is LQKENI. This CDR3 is CASSPSPGGTEAFF. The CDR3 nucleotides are TGTGCCAGCTCACCATCGCCAGGGGGCACTGAAGCTTTCTTT.

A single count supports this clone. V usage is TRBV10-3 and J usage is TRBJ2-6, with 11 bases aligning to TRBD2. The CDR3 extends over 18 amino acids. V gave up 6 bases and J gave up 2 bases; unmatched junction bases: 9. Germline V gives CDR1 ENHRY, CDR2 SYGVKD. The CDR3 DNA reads TGTGCCATCAGGGTTATAGCGGGAGGGCCGGCTGGGGCCAACGTCCTGACTTTC. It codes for CAIRVIAGGPAGANVLTF.

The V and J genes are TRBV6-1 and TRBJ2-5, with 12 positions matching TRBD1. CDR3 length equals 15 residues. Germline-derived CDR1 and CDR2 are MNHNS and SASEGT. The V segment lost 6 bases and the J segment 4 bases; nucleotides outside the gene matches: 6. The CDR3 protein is CASSQGGQGAETQYF. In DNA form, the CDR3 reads TGTGCCAGCAGCCAAGGGGGACAGGGGGCAGAGACCCAGTACTTC.

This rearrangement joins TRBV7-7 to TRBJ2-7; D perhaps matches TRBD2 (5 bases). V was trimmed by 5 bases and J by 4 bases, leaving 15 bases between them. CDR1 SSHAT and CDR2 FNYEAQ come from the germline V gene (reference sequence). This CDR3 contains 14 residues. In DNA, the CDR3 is TGTGCCAGCAGCCCAGATGGAGGTAGTTACGAGCAGTACTTC. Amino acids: CASSPDGGSYEQYF.

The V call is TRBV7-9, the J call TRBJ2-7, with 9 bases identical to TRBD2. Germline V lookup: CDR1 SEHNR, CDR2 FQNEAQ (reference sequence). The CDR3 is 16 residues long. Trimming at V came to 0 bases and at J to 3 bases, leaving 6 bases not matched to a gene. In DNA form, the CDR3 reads TGTGCCAGCAGCTTAGCGGGGCTAGCGGGACTCTACGAGCAGTACTTC. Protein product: CASSLAGLAGLYEQYF.